This passage covers 27 T cell receptor beta chains from one sample sequenced in a study of T cells in Graves' hyperthyroidism and ophthalmopathy. It was RNA transcripts that yielded the amplified TCR beta CDR3 regions. TCR CDR3 regions were first amplified by RT-PCR with HTBI primers. From the multiplex PCR reads, TCRdb called clonotypes with MiXCR, one entry per CDR3 protein. The profile shows 600,000 to 650,000 distinct CDR3 sequences, around 16% of them singletons. The sequencing sample was made of blood. The receptors derive from a woman younger than 45 with Graves' hyperthyroidism.

This clonotype was counted at least ten times. The chain couples TRBV28 to TRBJ2-3; TRBD2 might be the D (6 bases). Trimming left V 2 bases short and J 2 bases short, with 11 bases between. The CDR3 loop spans 15 amino acids. Looked up from germline, CDR1 is MDHEN and CDR2 is SYDVKM. The CDR3 spells CASSLPAGITDTQYF. CDR3 nucleotide sequence: TGTGCCAGCAGTTTACCCGCGGGGATCACAGATACGCAGTATTTT.

The CDR3: CASSQRTAGREKLFF. CDR3 nucleotides: TGTGCCAGCAGCCAGAGGACGGCGGGAAGGGAAAAACTGTTTTTT. This chain connects TRBV5-6 to TRBJ1-4; D uncertain. Germline assignment: CDR1 SGHDT and CDR2 YYEEEE. V was cut by 4 bases and J by 8 bases, with 18 bases left in between. The CDR3 spans 15 residues.

The CDR3 sequence: CASSGTRGRSPEQFF. CDR3 bases: TGTGCCAGCAGCGGTACTCGCGGGAGGTCCCCCGAGCAGTTCTTC. This rearrangement joins TRBV9 to TRBJ2-1, with 8 positions matching TRBD2. The CDR3 contains 15 residues. The germline CDR1 and CDR2 sequences are SGDLS and YYNGEE. After removal of 3 bases from V and 10 bases from J, the junction contained 12 bases not matched to a gene.

This clonotype was found a few times. The J gene is TRBJ2-2, the V gene TRBV20-1; D possibly corresponds to TRBD2 (6 bases). Germline CDR1 reads DFQATT; CDR2 reads SNEGSKA (reference sequence). CDR3 size: 15 residues. Deletions cut 4 bases from V and 6 bases from J, with 18 bases between. As DNA, the CDR3 is TGCAGTGCTACAATAGAGCGGGTTGGCTCCGGGGAGCTGTTTTTT. Translating it yields CSATIERVGSGELFF.

At least ten counts were recorded for this clonotype. V gene TRBV7-2 combines with J gene TRBJ2-7, with 8 bases lining up with TRBD1. The CDR3 extends over 15 amino acids. V shed 4 bases and J 2 bases; nucleotides not matched to a gene: 7. The V gene's germline CDR1 is SGHTA and CDR2 FQGNSA. The CDR3 protein is CASSSADRGTYEQYF. The CDR3 bases are TGTGCCAGCAGCTCCGCCGACAGGGGCACCTACGAGCAGTACTTC. The whole variable domain, filled in from reference TRBV7-2 and TRBJ2-7, reads GAGVSQSPSNKVTEKGKDVELRCDPISGHTALYWYRQSLGQGLEFLIYFQGNSAPDKSGLPSDRFSAERTGGSVSTLTIQRTQQEDSAVYLCASSSADRGTYEQYFGPGTRLTVT.

This clonotype showed up just a few times. The chain uses TRBV6-6 and TRBJ2-5; D not resolved. This CDR3 has 14 residues. Germline values: CDR1 MNHNY, CDR2 SVGAGI (reference sequence). Trimming removed 2 bases from V and 0 bases from J, with 7 bases in between. The CDR3 is CASSYSTYQETQYF. The CDR3 DNA is TGTGCCAGCAGTTACAGCACGTACCAAGAGACCCAGTACTTC.

The table lists this clonotype with many counts. J is TRBJ2-3 and V is TRBV10-3; tentative D call: TRBD2 (6 bases). The CDR3 is 16 amino acids. Trimming took off 0 bases at V and 5 bases at J, with 15 bases between the two ends. CDR1 and CDR2 (germline): ENHRY, SYGVKD. The CDR3 sequence is CAISESLAGKGDTQYF. The DNA of the CDR3 is TGTGCCATCAGTGAGTCCCTCGCGGGGAAGGGAGATACGCAGTATTTT.

This clonotype was seen many times. The chain joins TRBV11-2 to TRBJ1-1; possible D gene TRBD1, 5 bases. The CDR3 spans 15 residues. Germline CDR1 reads SGHAT; CDR2 reads FQNNGV. Trimming stripped 1 base from V and 1 base from J, with 10 bases between. This CDR3 reads CASSLVPDRNTEAFF. CDR3 bases: TGTGCCAGCAGCTTAGTACCCGACAGGAACACTGAAGCTTTCTTT.

This clonotype was seen ten or more times. This chain joins TRBV20-1 and TRBJ2-5, with 8 bases matching TRBD2. This CDR3 is 14 amino acids long. Germline CDR1 reads DFQATT; CDR2 reads SNEGSKA (reference sequence). With V trimmed by 6 bases and J by 5 bases, 11 bases remained unmatched. The CDR3 DNA reads TGCAGTGCGACCCCAGCGGGAGAGGGGGAGACCCAGTACTTC. This gives the protein CSATPAGEGETQYF.

This clonotype was observed many times. The rearrangement uses TRBV28 and TRBJ1-5; tentative D call: TRBD1 (5 bases). The CDR3 runs to 13 residues. V was cut by 6 bases and J by 6 bases, with 12 bases left in between. Germline assignment: CDR1 MDHEN and CDR2 SYDVKM. In DNA form, the CDR3 reads TGTGCCAGCAGAATAGGGGTGGGTCAGCCCCAGCATTTT. Translating it yields CASRIGVGQPQHF.

This clonotype was detected only a few times. V and J are TRBV5-1 and TRBJ2-2; 7 bases align to TRBD1. Germline V gene sequence: CDR1 SGHRS, CDR2 YFSETQ. CDR3 length: 15 residues. V shed 4 bases and J 0 bases; nucleotides not matched to a gene: 3. The CDR3 region has the DNA TGCGCCAGCAGCCCGACAGGGCCGAACACCGGGGAGCTGTTTTTT. Translating gives CASSPTGPNTGELFF. Full variable domain (rest looked up from reference TRBV5-1 and TRBJ2-2): KAGVTQTPRYLIKTRGQQVTLSCSPISGHRSVSWYQQTPGQGLQFLFEYFSETQRNKGNFPGRFSGRQFSNSRSEMNVSTLELGDSALYLCASSPTGPNTGELFFGEGSRLTVL.

This clonotype was detected ten times or more. The chain is built from TRBV20-1 and TRBJ2-1; the D gene is possibly TRBD2 (5 bases). Germline values: CDR1 DFQATT, CDR2 SNEGSKA (reference sequence). V was clipped by 5 bases and J by 0 bases, with 11 bases between them. The CDR3 is made up of 14 amino acids. CDR3 in amino acids: CSAPTGSSYNEQFF. For the CDR3, the DNA is TGCAGTGCTCCGACTGGGAGCTCCTACAATGAGCAGTTCTTC.

This clonotype was detected ten times or more. The chain is built from TRBV9 and TRBJ2-3, with TRBD2 matching 10 bases. V lost 3 bases to trimming and J lost 2 bases; unmatched junction nucleotides: 3. From germline, CDR1 is SGDLS and CDR2 YYNGEE. The CDR3 runs 15 residues. CDR3 DNA sequence: TGTGCCAGCAGCGCCGGGACTAGCGTCACAGATACGCAGTATTTT. Translating gives CASSAGTSVTDTQYF.

As for this clonotype: With a much larger clone just one base away, this may be a read error. The CDR3 nucleotides are TGCAGTGCTAGAGAGAGAGCGGGAGGAAATAAGCAGTTCTTC. Protein product: CSARERAGGNKQFF. The chain combines TRBV20-1 with TRBJ2-1, with 9 positions matching TRBD2. V lost 0 bases, J lost 11 bases, and 8 bases stayed unmatched. This CDR3 is 14 amino acids long. CDR1 and CDR2 from the germline V gene are DFQATT and SNEGSKA (reference sequence).

The chain has TRBV20-1 and TRBJ2-2, with unresolved D. Germline lookup yields CDR1 DFQATT and CDR2 SNEGSKA (reference sequence). V dropped 2 bases and J dropped 4 bases, with 8 bases sitting between them. CDR3 size: 13 residues. The CDR3 reads CSARQALTGELFF. The CDR3 region has the DNA TGCAGTGCTAGACAGGCCCTCACCGGGGAGCTGTTTTTT.

Ten or more counts support this clonotype. For the CDR3, the DNA is TGTGCCAGCAGTCGGACAGGGGGCGAGAATGAAAAACTGTTTTTT. Amino acids: CASSRTGGENEKLFF. This chain links TRBV12-3 or TRBV12-4 with TRBJ1-4, with 11 nucleotides matching TRBD1. Trimming took 5 bases from V and 5 from J; bases not matched to a gene: 4. The CDR3 has 15 residues.

This clonotype was counted between two and nine times. This chain uses TRBV5-1 with TRBJ1-6; D call uncertain. Between the trimmed V and J ends, which lost 2 bases and 8 bases, there was a span of 14 bases. The CDR3 consists of 15 residues. Germline CDR1 is SGHRS and CDR2 is YFSETQ. This CDR3 reads CASSLGPPEDSPLHF. CDR3 DNA: TGCGCCAGCAGCTTAGGACCCCCGGAGGATTCACCCCTCCACTTT.

This clonotype was counted only a few times. The CDR3 nucleotides read TGTGCCTGGACCGACCCGGGAGTCCCTAATTCACCCCTCCACTTT. This sequence encodes CAWTDPGVPNSPLHF. V gene TRBV30 combines with J gene TRBJ1-6; D is unclear. Germline CDR1 is GTSNPN and CDR2 is SVGIG (reference sequence). This CDR3 spans 15 amino acids. Trimming left V 4 bases short and J 6 bases short, with 16 bases between.

This clonotype was counted many times. J is TRBJ2-1 and V is TRBV11-1; tentative D call: TRBD2 (5 bases). Trimming took 2 bases from V and 6 from J, leaving 11 bases between them. CDR3 length equals 14 residues. The germline V gene encodes CDR1 SGHAT and CDR2 FQDESV (reference sequence). CDR3 DNA: TGTGCCAGCAGCTTAAACCCCCGGGGCAATGAGCAGTTCTTC. It specifies CASSLNPRGNEQFF.

This clonotype has ten or more counts. The rearrangement uses TRBV2 and TRBJ1-1, with D possibly being TRBD1 (6 bases). V gave up 7 bases and J gave up 2 bases, with 17 bases separating them. CDR1 is SNHLY and CDR2 is FYNNEI in the germline V gene. The CDR3 runs to 15 residues. The CDR3 protein is CASNGVDRKNTEAFF. CDR3 DNA: TGTGCCAGCAATGGGGTGGACAGAAAAAACACTGAAGCTTTCTTT.

This clonotype was seen repeatedly, ten times or more. The chain combines TRBV6-1 with TRBJ1-4, with D possibly matching TRBD1 (5 bases). Trimming shortened V by 7 bases and J by 3 bases, and 12 bases separated the two germline ends. The CDR3 is 14 residues long. Germline lookup yields CDR1 MNHNS and CDR2 SASEGT. The CDR3 DNA reads as TGTGCCAGCACCTCCCAGGGCCCTAATGAAAAACTGTTTTTT. Protein sequence: CASTSQGPNEKLFF.

This clonotype occurred once. A much larger clone lies a single base off, so this may be a read error. V usage is TRBV27 and J usage is TRBJ2-7; possible D gene TRBD1, 5 bases. The last part of the DNA fits TRBJ2-1 better; the J call may be wrong. The length of the CDR3 is 14 residues. Germline-derived CDR1 and CDR2 are MNHEY and SMNVEV (reference sequence). The CDR3 reads CASSLSTDTYEQFF. The CDR3, as DNA: TGTGCCAGCAGTTTGTCGACAGATACCTACGAGCAGTTCTTC.

In its sample, this clonotype was seen many times. This chain connects TRBV6-2 or TRBV6-3 to TRBJ2-7, with 7 positions matching TRBD2. CDR1 is MNHEY and CDR2 is SVGEGT in the germline V gene. V shed 10 bases and J 3 bases; nucleotides not matched to a gene: 9. The CDR3 extends over 13 amino acids. The CDR3 sequence: CANSAGLDYEQYF. CDR3 sequence (DNA): TGTGCCAACTCAGCGGGACTTGACTACGAGCAGTACTTC.

This chain connects TRBV4-1 to TRBJ1-2; possibly TRBD1 for D (5 bases). The length of the CDR3 is 14 residues. Germline V gene lookup returns CDR1 MGHRA and CDR2 YSYEKL. The ends were cut back, 4 bases at V and 4 bases at J, with 13 bases in the middle. This CDR3 is CASSPVSGGYGYTF. CDR3 in DNA: TGCGCCAGCAGCCCCGTAAGTGGGGGCTATGGCTACACCTTC.

In this sample, this clonotype turned up a few times. The chain uses TRBV9 and TRBJ2-5; TRBD1 agrees at 8 bases. The CDR3 contains 15 residues. The trim removed 3 bases at V and 3 bases at J, leaving 7 bases unmatched. CDR1 and CDR2 from the germline V gene are SGDLS and YYNGEE. CDR3 sequence: CASSGGQGGEETQYF. As DNA, the CDR3 is TGTGCCAGCAGCGGCGGACAGGGAGGAGAAGAGACCCAGTACTTC.

This clonotype has a handful of counts. The genes are TRBV29-1 and TRBJ1-5; weak D call: TRBD1 (5 bases). This CDR3 comprises 13 residues. CDR1 and CDR2 (germline): SQVTM, ANQGSEA. V shed 5 bases and J shed 0 bases, with 8 bases lying between them. CDR3 residues: CSVLQGSNQPQHF. CDR3 DNA sequence: TGCAGCGTTTTGCAGGGTAGCAATCAGCCCCAGCATTTT. Filled out from reference TRBV29-1 and TRBJ1-5, the complete variable domain reads SAVISQKPSRDICQRGTSLTIQCQVDSQVTMMFWYRQQPGQSLTLIATANQGSEATYESGFVIDKFPISRPNLTFSTLTVSNMSPEDSSIYLCSVLQGSNQPQHFGDGTRLSIL.

This clonotype was seen more than once but under ten times. This chain connects TRBV24-1 to TRBJ2-1, with a possible D match to TRBD2 (5 bases). This CDR3 contains 13 residues. V lost 1 base and J lost 8, with 8 bases in between. CDR1 and CDR2 from the germline V gene are KGHDR and SFDVKD. CDR3 residues: CATSDFVRDEQFF. CDR3 in DNA: TGTGCCACCAGTGATTTTGTGAGGGATGAGCAGTTCTTC.